What follows are 2 T cell receptor beta chains derived from one specimen sequenced in a study of regulatory T cells in long-lasting Graves disease. Time point here: newly diagnosed GD, antithyroid drugs for less than 3 months. Researchers made the TCR library from RNA that was extracted from PBMCs. Both iRepertoire HTBI primers and Arm-PCR of CDR3 regions were used to build the TCR beta libraries. TCRdb analysed the multiplex PCR reads with MiXCR anew, one entry per CDR3 protein. The sample carries 350,000 to 450,000 distinct CDR3 sequences, roughly 15% recorded once. These data also featured in a second study, about T cells in Graves' hyperthyroidism and ophthalmopathy.

The sample was peripheral blood mononuclear cells (PBMCs), taken at new diagnosis, from a patient treated with antithyroid drugs. Source of these receptors: a woman in her thirties or forties with Graves disease.

This clonotype was counted at least ten times. The chain carries TRBV9 and TRBJ2-3; D unresolved. V was trimmed by 3 bases and J by 2 bases, leaving 10 bases between them. CDR3 length: 14 amino acids. Per the germline V gene, CDR1 is SGDLS and CDR2 is YYNGEE. CDR3 amino acids: CASSAETVTDTQYF. CDR3 DNA: TGTGCCAGCAGCGCCGAAACTGTCACAGATACGCAGTATTTT.

This clonotype occurred many times. The chain recombines TRBV11-2 with TRBJ2-3, with D perhaps TRBD2 (6 bases). The V gene lost 3 bases and the J gene lost 7 bases, with 11 bases spanning the gap. Germline V gene data show CDR1 as SGHAT and CDR2 as FQNNGV. There are 13 residues in the CDR3. The CDR3 sequence: CASSFGGANTQYF. The DNA of the CDR3 is TGTGCCAGCAGCTTCGGGGGAGCAAATACGCAGTATTTT.